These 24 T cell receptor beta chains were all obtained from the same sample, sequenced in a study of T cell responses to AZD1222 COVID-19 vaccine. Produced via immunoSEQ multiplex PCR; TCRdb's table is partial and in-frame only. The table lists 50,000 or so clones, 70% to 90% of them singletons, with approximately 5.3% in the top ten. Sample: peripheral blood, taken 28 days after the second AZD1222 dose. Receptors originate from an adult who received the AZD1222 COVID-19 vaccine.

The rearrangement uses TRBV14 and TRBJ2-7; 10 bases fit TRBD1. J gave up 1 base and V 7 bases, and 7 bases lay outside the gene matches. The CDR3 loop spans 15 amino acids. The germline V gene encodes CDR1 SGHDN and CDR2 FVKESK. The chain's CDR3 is CASNHPGQGSYEQYF. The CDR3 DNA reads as TGTGCCAGCAACCATCCGGGACAGGGGTCCTACGAGCAGTACTTC.

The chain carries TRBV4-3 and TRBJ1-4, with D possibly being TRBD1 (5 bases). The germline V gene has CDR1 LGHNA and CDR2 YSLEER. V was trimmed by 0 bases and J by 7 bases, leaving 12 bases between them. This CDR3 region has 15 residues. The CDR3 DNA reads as TGCGCCAGCAGCCAAGACTCTCGGGGGGTTGAAAAACTGTTTTTT. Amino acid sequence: CASSQDSRGVEKLFF.

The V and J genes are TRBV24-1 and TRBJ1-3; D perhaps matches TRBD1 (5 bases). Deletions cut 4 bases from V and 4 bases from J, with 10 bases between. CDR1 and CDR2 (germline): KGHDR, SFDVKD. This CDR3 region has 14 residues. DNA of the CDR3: TGTGCCACCAGTGAAGCAGGGCAAGGAAACACCATATATTTT. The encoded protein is CATSEAGQGNTIYF.

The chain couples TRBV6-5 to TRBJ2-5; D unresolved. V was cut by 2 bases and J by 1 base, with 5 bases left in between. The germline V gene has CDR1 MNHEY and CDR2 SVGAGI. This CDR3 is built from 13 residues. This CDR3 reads CASSYDFQETQYF. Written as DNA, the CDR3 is TGTGCCAGCAGTTACGACTTCCAAGAGACCCAGTACTTC.

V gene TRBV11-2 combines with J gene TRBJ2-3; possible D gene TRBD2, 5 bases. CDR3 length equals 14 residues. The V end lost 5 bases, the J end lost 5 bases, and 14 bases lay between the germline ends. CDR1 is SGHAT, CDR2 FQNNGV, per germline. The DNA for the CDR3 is TGTGCCAGCAGCCTTAGGACGGGGAGAGATACGCAGTATTTT. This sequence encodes CASSLRTGRDTQYF.

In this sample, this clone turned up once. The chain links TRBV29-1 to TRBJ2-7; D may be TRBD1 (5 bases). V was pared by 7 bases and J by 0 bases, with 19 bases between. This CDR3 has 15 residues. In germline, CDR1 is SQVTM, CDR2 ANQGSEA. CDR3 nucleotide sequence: TGCAGCGCGGCAGGGAAGTTTCACAGCTCCTACGAGCAGTACTTC. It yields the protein CSAAGKFHSSYEQYF.

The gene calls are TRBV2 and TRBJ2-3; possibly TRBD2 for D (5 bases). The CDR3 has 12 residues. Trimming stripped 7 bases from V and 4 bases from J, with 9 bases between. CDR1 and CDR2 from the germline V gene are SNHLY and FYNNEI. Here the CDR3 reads CASKGEADTQYF. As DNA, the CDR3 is TGTGCCAGCAAGGGAGAAGCAGATACGCAGTATTTT.

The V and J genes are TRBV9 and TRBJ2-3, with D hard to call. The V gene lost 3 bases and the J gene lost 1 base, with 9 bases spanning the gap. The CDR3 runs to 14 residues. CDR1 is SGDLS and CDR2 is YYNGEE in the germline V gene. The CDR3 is CASSAELGTDTQYF. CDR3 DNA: TGTGCCAGCAGCGCGGAGCTGGGCACAGATACGCAGTATTTT. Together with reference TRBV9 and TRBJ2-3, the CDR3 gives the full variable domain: DSGVTQTPKHLITATGQRVTLRCSPRSGDLSVYWYQQSLDQGLQFLIQYYNGEERAKGNILERFSAQQFPDLHSELNLSSLELGDSALYFCASSAELGTDTQYFGPGTRLTVL.

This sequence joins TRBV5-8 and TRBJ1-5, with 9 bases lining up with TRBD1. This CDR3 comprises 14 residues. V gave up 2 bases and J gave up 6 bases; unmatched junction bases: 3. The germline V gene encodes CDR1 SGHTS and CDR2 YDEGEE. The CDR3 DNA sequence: TGTGCCAGCAGCTTTGACAGGGGGTTTCAGCCCCAGCATTTT. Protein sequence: CASSFDRGFQPQHF.

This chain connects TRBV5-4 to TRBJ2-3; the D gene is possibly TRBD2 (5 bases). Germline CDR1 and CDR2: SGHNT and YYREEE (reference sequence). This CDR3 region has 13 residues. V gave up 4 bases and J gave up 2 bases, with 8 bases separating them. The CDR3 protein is CASSGGNTDTQYF. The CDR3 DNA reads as TGTGCCAGCAGCGGAGGTAACACAGATACGCAGTATTTT.

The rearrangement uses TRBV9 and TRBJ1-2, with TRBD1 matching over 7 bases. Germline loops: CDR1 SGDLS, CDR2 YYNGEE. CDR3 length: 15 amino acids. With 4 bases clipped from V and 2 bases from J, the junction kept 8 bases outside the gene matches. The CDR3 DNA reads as TGTGCCAGCAGCCCCTGGGACAGTCAAAACTATGGCTACACCTTC. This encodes CASSPWDSQNYGYTF.

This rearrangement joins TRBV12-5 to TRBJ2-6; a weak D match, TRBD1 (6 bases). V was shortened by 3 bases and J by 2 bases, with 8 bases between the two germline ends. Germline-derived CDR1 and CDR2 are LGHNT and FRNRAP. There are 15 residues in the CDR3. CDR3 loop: CASGLGDTGANVLTF. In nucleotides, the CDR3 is TGTGCTAGTGGTTTAGGGGACACTGGGGCCAACGTCCTGACTTTC. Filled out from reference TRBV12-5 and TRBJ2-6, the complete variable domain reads DARVTQTPRHKVTEMGQEVTMRCQPILGHNTVFWYRQTMMQGLELLAYFRNRAPLDDSGMPKDRFSAEMPDATLATLKIQPSEPRDSAVYFCASGLGDTGANVLTFGAGSRLTVL.

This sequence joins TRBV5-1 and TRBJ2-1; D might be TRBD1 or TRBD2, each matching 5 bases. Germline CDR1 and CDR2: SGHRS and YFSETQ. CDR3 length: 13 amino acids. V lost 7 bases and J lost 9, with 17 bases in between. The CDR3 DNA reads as TGCGCCAGCGGGGAATCCGTGAGGGGTGAGCAGTTCTTC. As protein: CASGESVRGEQFF.

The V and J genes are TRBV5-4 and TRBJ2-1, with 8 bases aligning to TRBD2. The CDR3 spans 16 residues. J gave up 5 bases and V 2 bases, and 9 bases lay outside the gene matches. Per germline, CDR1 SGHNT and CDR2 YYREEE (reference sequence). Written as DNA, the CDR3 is TGTGCCAGCAGCTTTGGGTCTAGCGGGTTAAACAATGAGCAGTTCTTC. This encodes CASSFGSSGLNNEQFF. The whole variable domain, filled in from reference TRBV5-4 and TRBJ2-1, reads ETGVTQSPTHLIKTRGQQVTLRCSSQSGHNTVSWYQQALGQGPQFIFQYYREEENGRGNFPPRFSGLQFPNYSSELNVNALELDDSALYLCASSFGSSGLNNEQFFGPGTRLTVL.

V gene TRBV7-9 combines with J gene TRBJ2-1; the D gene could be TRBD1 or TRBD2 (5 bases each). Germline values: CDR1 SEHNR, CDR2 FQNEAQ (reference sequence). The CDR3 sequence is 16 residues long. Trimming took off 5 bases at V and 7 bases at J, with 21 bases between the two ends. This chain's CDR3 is CASSPRAGGTINEQFF. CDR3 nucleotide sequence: TGTGCCAGCAGCCCCCGGGCTGGGGGAACAATTAATGAGCAGTTCTTC.

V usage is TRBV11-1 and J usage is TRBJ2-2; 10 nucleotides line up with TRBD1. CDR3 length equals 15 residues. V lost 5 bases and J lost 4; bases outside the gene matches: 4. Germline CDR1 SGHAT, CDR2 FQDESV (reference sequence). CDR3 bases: TGTGCCAGCAGCCCGGGACAGGGGCTCACCGGGGAGCTGTTTTTT. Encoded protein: CASSPGQGLTGELFF.

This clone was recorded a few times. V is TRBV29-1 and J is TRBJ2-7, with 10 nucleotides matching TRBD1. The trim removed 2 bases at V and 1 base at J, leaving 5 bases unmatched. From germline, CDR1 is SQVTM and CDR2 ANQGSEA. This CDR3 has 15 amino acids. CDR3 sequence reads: CSVELDRGRSYEQYF. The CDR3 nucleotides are TGCAGCGTTGAATTAGACAGGGGGCGTTCCTACGAGCAGTACTTC.

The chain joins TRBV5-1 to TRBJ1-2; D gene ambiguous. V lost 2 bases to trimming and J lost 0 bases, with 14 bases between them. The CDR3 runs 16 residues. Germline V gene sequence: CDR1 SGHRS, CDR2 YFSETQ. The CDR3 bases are TGCGCCAGCAGCTTTGACCCCGCAACTTCTAACTATGGCTACACCTTC. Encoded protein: CASSFDPATSNYGYTF.

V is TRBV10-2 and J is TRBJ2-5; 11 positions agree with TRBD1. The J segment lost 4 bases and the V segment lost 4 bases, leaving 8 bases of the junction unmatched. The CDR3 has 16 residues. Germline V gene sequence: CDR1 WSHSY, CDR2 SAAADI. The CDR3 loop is CASSAGQGALVETQYF. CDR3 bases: TGCGCCAGCAGTGCAGGACAGGGGGCTTTAGTAGAGACCCAGTACTTC.

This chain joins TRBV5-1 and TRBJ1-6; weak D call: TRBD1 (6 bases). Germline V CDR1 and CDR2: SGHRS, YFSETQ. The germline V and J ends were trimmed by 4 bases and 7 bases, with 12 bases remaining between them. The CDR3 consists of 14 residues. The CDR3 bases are TGCGCCAGCAGCCAGGACAGAGGAAATTCACCCCTCCACTTT. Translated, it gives CASSQDRGNSPLHF.

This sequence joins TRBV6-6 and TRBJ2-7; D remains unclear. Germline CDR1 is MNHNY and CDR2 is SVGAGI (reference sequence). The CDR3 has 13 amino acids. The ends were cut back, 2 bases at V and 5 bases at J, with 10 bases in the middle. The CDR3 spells CASSYLSRDEQYF. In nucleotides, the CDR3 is TGTGCCAGCAGTTACCTGTCTCGGGACGAGCAGTACTTC.

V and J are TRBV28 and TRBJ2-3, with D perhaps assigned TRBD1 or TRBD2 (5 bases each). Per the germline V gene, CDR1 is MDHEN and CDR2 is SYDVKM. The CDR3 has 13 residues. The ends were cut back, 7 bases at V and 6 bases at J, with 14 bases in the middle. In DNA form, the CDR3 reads TGTGCCAGCAAGCCCCCAGGGACCGATACGCAGTATTTT. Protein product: CASKPPGTDTQYF. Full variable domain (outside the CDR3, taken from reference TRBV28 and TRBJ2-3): DVKVTQSSRYLVKRTGEKVFLECVQDMDHENMFWYRQDPGLGLRLIYFSYDVKMKEKGDIPEGYSVSREKKERFSLILESASTNQTSMYLCASKPPGTDTQYFGPGTRLTVL.

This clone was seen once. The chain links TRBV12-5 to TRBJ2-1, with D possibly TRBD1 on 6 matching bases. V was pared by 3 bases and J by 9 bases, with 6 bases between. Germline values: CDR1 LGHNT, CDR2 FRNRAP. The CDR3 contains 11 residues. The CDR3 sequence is CASGLGGEQFF. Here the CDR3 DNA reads TGTGCTAGTGGTTTAGGGGGTGAGCAGTTCTTC.

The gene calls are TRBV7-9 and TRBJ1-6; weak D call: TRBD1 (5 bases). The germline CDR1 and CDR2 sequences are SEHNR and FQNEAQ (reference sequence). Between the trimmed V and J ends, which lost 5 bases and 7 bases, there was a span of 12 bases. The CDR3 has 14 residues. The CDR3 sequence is CASSPSGGNSPLHF. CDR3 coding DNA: TGTGCCAGCAGCCCAAGCGGGGGAAATTCACCCCTCCACTTT.